A single sample gave rise to the 16 T cell receptor beta chains below, sequenced in a study of beta chain features in type 1 diabetes. Whole-study findings and limits: In all four CD4+ subsets, TCRB CDR3 length was significantly, moderately reduced in type 1 diabetes.

Expressed TCRB transcripts were sequenced because the entire RNA isolate underwent reverse transcription. TCRdb's table, derived via immunoSEQ multiplex PCR, lists solely in-frame clones and lacks some. The table shows a few hundred thousand clones, with around 13% occurring only once. These receptors have no identified antigens. Source material: naive CD4+ T cells from blood. Receptor source: a woman between 18 and 29 years old with type 1 diabetes.

The gene calls are TRBV5-4 and TRBJ1-4, with D uncertain. There are 14 residues in the CDR3. Trimming took off 5 bases at V and 0 bases at J, with 8 bases between the two ends. Germline loops: CDR1 SGHNT, CDR2 YYREEE (reference sequence). CDR3 nucleotide sequence: TGTGCCAGCAGTCGCGGAGCAACTAATGAAAAACTGTTTTTT. It codes for CASSRGATNEKLFF.

The rearrangement uses TRBV4-3 and TRBJ2-1; 9 bases agree with TRBD1. The CDR3 length is 17 residues. V shed 4 bases and J 1 base; nucleotides not matched to a gene: 8. Germline CDR1 LGHNA, CDR2 YSLEER. As DNA, the CDR3 is TGCGCCAGCAGCCCTAGGGGTGGGACAGGGTCCTACAATGAGCAGTTCTTC. This translates into CASSPRGGTGSYNEQFF.

This clone was found a few times. The J gene is TRBJ2-3, the V gene TRBV5-1; no clear D gene. With 0 bases removed from V and 2 bases from J, the gap between germline ends came to 7 bases. Germline-derived CDR1 and CDR2 are SGHRS and YFSETQ. This CDR3 has 14 amino acids. CDR3 nucleotide sequence: TGCGCCAGCAGCTTGGCTCAGGACACAGATACGCAGTATTTT. Translation gives CASSLAQDTDTQYF. Filled out from reference TRBV5-1 and TRBJ2-3, the complete variable domain reads KAGVTQTPRYLIKTRGQQVTLSCSPISGHRSVSWYQQTPGQGLQFLFEYFSETQRNKGNFPGRFSGRQFSNSRSEMNVSTLELGDSALYLCASSLAQDTDTQYFGPGTRLTVL.

A few counts support this clone. The rearrangement uses TRBV7-2 and TRBJ2-5; TRBD2 agrees at 9 bases. With V trimmed by 5 bases and J by 1 base, 11 bases remained unmatched. CDR1 is SGHTA and CDR2 is FQGNSA in the germline V gene. This CDR3 has 17 residues. As DNA, the CDR3 is TGTGCCAGCAGCCCCAGGCGTAGCGGGGGAACCCAAGAGACCCAGTACTTC. This translates into CASSPRRSGGTQETQYF.

The gene calls are TRBV29-1 and TRBJ2-5, with 12 positions matching TRBD1. The CDR3 has 14 amino acids. Germline V gives CDR1 SQVTM, CDR2 ANQGSEA. J lost 5 bases, V lost 7 bases, and 8 bases had no gene match. CDR3 region: CSATGTGGGETQYF. The CDR3 coding sequence is TGCAGCGCTACGGGGACAGGGGGCGGGGAGACCCAGTACTTC.

J is TRBJ1-2 and V is TRBV7-9; 10 bases are shared with TRBD1. The CDR3 length is 14 residues. CDR1 is SEHNR and CDR2 is FQNEAQ in the germline V gene (reference sequence). The ends lost 5 bases at V and 8 bases at J; junction bases unmatched: 8. The CDR3 DNA reads as TGTGCCAGCAGCCCCTGGACAGGGGGGTCGGGCTACACCTTC. It specifies CASSPWTGGSGYTF.

This clone was observed a handful of times. The rearrangement joins TRBV14 to TRBJ2-2; the D gene is possibly TRBD1 (6 bases). The CDR3 spans 16 residues. V lost 5 bases to trimming and J lost 4 bases, with 17 bases between them. Germline CDR1 reads SGHDN; CDR2 reads FVKESK. Here the CDR3 reads CASSAQGIALTGELFF. The CDR3 DNA is TGTGCCAGCAGCGCCCAGGGGATCGCGCTCACCGGGGAGCTGTTTTTT.

This clone turned up a few times. Other nucleotide sequences in the sample specify the same CDR3. The CDR3 loop reads CASSLSETQYF. The CDR3 region has the DNA TGTGCCAGCAGCTTGTCGGAGACCCAGTACTTC. The J gene is TRBJ2-5, the V gene TRBV5-6; no clear D gene. The CDR3 is 11 residues long. Per the germline V gene, CDR1 is SGHDT and CDR2 is YYEEEE. The V and J ends lost 1 base and 5 bases respectively, with 3 bases between them.

The V gene is TRBV7-2, the J gene TRBJ2-7; possibly TRBD1 for D (7 bases). The CDR3 is 15 amino acids. Germline V gives CDR1 SGHTA, CDR2 FQGNSA. V lost 5 bases and J lost 3, with 17 bases in between. The CDR3 spells CASSPQGGYNYEQYF. The DNA for the CDR3 is TGTGCCAGCAGCCCCCAGGGGGGATACAACTACGAGCAGTACTTC.

The CDR3 loop is CASSPGLASIEQYF. As DNA, the CDR3 is TGTGCCAGCAGTCCGGGACTAGCTTCTATCGAGCAGTACTTC. The gene calls are TRBV7-2 and TRBJ2-7; 9 bases fit TRBD2. The germline CDR1 and CDR2 sequences are SGHTA and FQGNSA. CDR3 size: 14 residues. V gave up 6 bases and J gave up 6 bases; unmatched junction bases: 9.

A few counts support this clone. The chain is built from TRBV30 and TRBJ1-2, with D maybe TRBD1 (5 bases). The CDR3 runs 13 residues. Germline CDR1 and CDR2: GTSNPN and SVGIG (reference sequence). V was pared by 8 bases and J by 8 bases, with 21 bases between. CDR3 nucleotides: TGTGCCGCCGGGGGAGGACTTACGTTGGGCTACACCTTC. This translates into CAAGGGLTLGYTF.

In regard to this clone: The same CDR3 can be traced to other DNA sequences in this sample. V is TRBV9 and J is TRBJ2-1; 9 nucleotides agree with TRBD1. The J segment lost 3 bases and the V segment lost 0 bases, leaving 1 base of the junction unmatched. The CDR3 covers 15 residues. Germline values: CDR1 SGDLS, CDR2 YYNGEE. In DNA, the CDR3 is TGTGCCAGCAGCGTAGGACAGGGGGGCTACAATGAGCAGTTCTTC. Translating it yields CASSVGQGGYNEQFF.

This clone has only a few counts. The chain combines TRBV2 with TRBJ2-7; tentative D call: TRBD1 (5 bases). The CDR3 has 14 residues. Trimming removed 1 base at V and 3 bases at J, with 10 bases between. Germline loops: CDR1 SNHLY, CDR2 FYNNEI. The CDR3 coding sequence is TGTGCCAGCAGTGAAGAGGCAGGGATCTACGAGCAGTACTTC. Its translation is CASSEEAGIYEQYF.

The chain recombines TRBV5-4 with TRBJ2-7; 8 nucleotides match TRBD2. Trimming removed 0 bases from V and 5 bases from J; junction bases left unmatched: 7. Germline assignment: CDR1 SGHNT and CDR2 YYREEE (reference sequence). The CDR3 totals 15 residues. CDR3: CASSLAGTRSHEQYF. The CDR3 DNA reads TGTGCCAGCAGCTTGGCCGGGACTAGGAGCCACGAGCAGTACTTC.

This clone was detected a few times. The chain is built from TRBV6-5 and TRBJ1-2; 8 bases line up with TRBD1. The CDR3 sequence is 14 residues long. V lost 6 bases to trimming and J lost 4 bases; unmatched junction nucleotides: 7. The V gene's germline CDR1 is MNHEY and CDR2 SVGAGI. In DNA, the CDR3 is TGTGCCAGCAGGAAGACAGGGGTACCCTATGGCTACACCTTC. This translates into CASRKTGVPYGYTF.

The chain carries TRBV25-1 and TRBJ2-7, with D perhaps matching TRBD1 (5 bases). The CDR3 has 14 residues. Trimming cost V 1 base and J 5 bases, with 12 bases left between them. Looked up from germline, CDR1 is MGHDK and CDR2 is SYGVNS. CDR3 residues: CASSESSGQDEQYF. CDR3 bases: TGTGCCAGCAGTGAATCCTCCGGACAAGACGAGCAGTACTTC.